This passage covers 2 T cell receptor beta chains from one sample sequenced in a study of blood T cell repertoires in COVID-19. Profiling relied on immunoSEQ multiplex PCR, and the TCRdb table lists in-frame clones only, not all of them. The sample holds about 110,000 clones, approximately 81% seen once. The sequenced material came from peripheral blood. The receptor source for this set is a human donor in a cohort sampled during active COVID-19.

The CDR3 coding sequence is TGTGCCAGCAGCTTGACTGCGACCGGGGAGCTGTTTTTT. The encoded protein is CASSLTATGELFF. J is TRBJ2-2 and V is TRBV7-9; D gene uncertain. Germline CDR1 is SEHNR and CDR2 is FQNEAQ (reference sequence). Trimming stripped 3 bases from V and 5 bases from J, with 7 bases between. This CDR3 comprises 13 residues. Filled out from reference TRBV7-9 and TRBJ2-2, the complete variable domain reads DTGVSQNPRHKITKRGQNVTFRCDPISEHNRLYWYRQTLGQGPEFLTYFQNEAQLEKSRLLSDRFSAERPKGSFSTLEIQRTEQGDSAMYLCASSLTATGELFFGEGSRLTVL.

This clone was found once. V is TRBV7-9 and J is TRBJ2-5, with D possibly being TRBD1 (6 bases). From germline, CDR1 is SEHNR and CDR2 FQNEAQ (reference sequence). CDR3 size: 16 residues. V shed 5 bases and J shed 2 bases, with 18 bases lying between them. The CDR3 DNA reads TGTGCCAGCAGCGGGAAGATGGACAGCTCACAAGAGACCCAGTACTTC. Amino acids: CASSGKMDSSQETQYF.